This T cell receptor beta chain was documented in a study of T-cell memory formation after mild COVID-19. Study results and caveats: Second-wave clones that peaked on day 37 lacked confirmed SARS-CoV-2 specificity. CD8+ contracting clones occupied EMRA, while CD4+ ones occupied mainly CM and EM.

With respect to this clonotype: Antigen specificity is unknown.

With constant-segment primers, 5'RACE yielded cDNA libraries of TCR alpha and TCR beta that carried sample barcodes and UMIs. TCRdb independently ran MiXCR on the 5' RACE reads; one entry per CDR3 protein. The sample yields around 340,000 distinct CDR3 sequences, around 13% seen once. This CDR3 has 15 residues. The J segment lost 3 bases and the V segment lost 7 bases, leaving 5 bases of the junction unmatched. CDR1 is MNHEY, CDR2 SMNVEV, per germline (reference sequence). The sequencing sample was made of PBMCs or a T cell subset sorted from them (not recorded which). This sequence joins TRBV27 and TRBJ2-2; 10 bases align to TRBD2. This sequence was found in a man aged 18 to 29 who had mild COVID-19 (a few samples of this study predate the infection). Cell type and time point are not known. In DNA form, the CDR3 reads TGTGCCAGCACCCCTAGCGGGGGATACACCGGGGAGCTGTTTTTT. As protein: CASTPSGGYTGELFF.